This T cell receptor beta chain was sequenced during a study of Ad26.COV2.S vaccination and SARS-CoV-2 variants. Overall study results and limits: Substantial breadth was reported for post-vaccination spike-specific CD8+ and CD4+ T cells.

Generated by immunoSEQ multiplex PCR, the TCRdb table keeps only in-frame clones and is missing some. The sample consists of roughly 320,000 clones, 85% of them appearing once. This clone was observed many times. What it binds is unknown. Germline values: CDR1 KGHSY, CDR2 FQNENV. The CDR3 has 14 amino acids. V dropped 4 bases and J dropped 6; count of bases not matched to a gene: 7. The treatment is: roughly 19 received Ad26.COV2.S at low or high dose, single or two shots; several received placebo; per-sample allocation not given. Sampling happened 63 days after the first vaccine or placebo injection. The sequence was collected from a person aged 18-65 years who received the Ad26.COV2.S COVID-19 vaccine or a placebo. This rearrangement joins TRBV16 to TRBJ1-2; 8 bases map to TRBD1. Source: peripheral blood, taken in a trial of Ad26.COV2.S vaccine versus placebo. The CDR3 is CASSLLTGGNGYTF. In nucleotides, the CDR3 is TGTGCCAGCAGCCTCCTCACAGGGGGGAATGGCTACACCTTC. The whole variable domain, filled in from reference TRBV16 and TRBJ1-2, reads GEEVAQTPKHLVRGEGQKAKLYCAPIKGHSYVFWYQQVLKNEFKFLISFQNENVFDETGMPKERFSAKCLPNSPCSLEIQATKLEDSAVYFCASSLLTGGNGYTFGSGTRLTVV.